These T cell receptor beta chains were read from a single sample in a study of blood T cell repertoires in COVID-19. This table comes from immunoSEQ multiplex PCR, and its TCRdb copy is limited to in-frame clones, with some not included. The sample lists 85,000 to 120,000 clones; around four fifths were seen once. The sequenced material came from peripheral blood. Receptor source: a human donor in a cohort sampled during active COVID-19. CDR3s leave out the opening cysteine and the closing phenylalanine or tryptophan. The order of the fields is CDR3 length, clone size, V gene, D gene, CDR3 protein. A D gene is named only where the DNA matches it firmly. Rows give clone size only sometimes, using once, few, many, or a class for an expanded clone.

18 | NA | TRBV9 | TRBD2 | ASSVGVGTSGGSSYNEQF
10 | NA | TRBV11-3 | NA | ASSLQGAKLF
12 | NA | TRBV4-3 | NA | ASSSQGPYTEAF
7 | NA | TRBV20-1 | NA | SAGSPLH
13 | NA | TRBV9 | NA | ASSVDPTGNYEQY
10 | NA | TRBV7-2 | NA | ASSPLYYGYT
14 | once | TRBV15 | NA | ATSSPRAGPPYEQY
12 | NA | TRBV28 | NA | ASSSGQNTGELF
13 | NA | TRBV6-5 | TRBD2 | ASSLGLAGAETQY
10 | NA | TRBV28 | NA | AGGGLYNEQF
14 | NA | TRBV5-1 | TRBD1 | ASRQGTHTANYGYT